This paragraph covers one T cell receptor (beta chain) sequence. CDR1 is MNHEY, CDR2 SVGAGI, per germline. With V trimmed by 4 bases and J by 12 bases, 13 bases remained unmatched. The CDR3 is 15 residues long. The data were taken from a study of cytomegalovirus exposure and HLA in healthy donors. The repertoire was sequenced with immunoSEQ multiplex PCR; TCRdb's copy has only in-frame clones and lacks some. The table has 55,000 to 85,000 clones, about 94% seen once. This sequence joins TRBV6-5 and TRBJ2-1; 9 nucleotides match TRBD2. The sequenced sample consisted of PBMCs. The clonotype comes from a young woman in good health and CMV-seronegative. The CDR3, as DNA: TGTGCCAGCAGTTCCGCGAGTAGCGGGGGTCCGGGGCAGTTCTTC. Protein sequence: CASSSASSGGPGQFF.